One sample yielded the 5 T cell receptor beta chains listed below, sequenced in a study of blood T cell repertoires in COVID-19. Profiled with immunoSEQ multiplex PCR; TCRdb holds only in-frame clones, not every one. The sample comprises some 450,000 clones, around 89% of which are singletons, and about 12% rests with the top ten. Sequences were obtained from peripheral blood. The receptors shown here come from a woman aged 45-59 years with COVID-19, enrolled during active disease.

The V gene is TRBV6-5, the J gene TRBJ1-6, with D uncertain. V lost 6 bases and J lost 0, with 9 bases in between. In germline, CDR1 is MNHEY, CDR2 SVGAGI. The CDR3 length is 15 residues. CDR3 sequence: CASSQQSSYNSPLHF. The CDR3 DNA sequence: TGTGCCAGCAGCCAACAGAGCTCCTATAATTCACCCCTCCACTTT.

The rearrangement links TRBV24-1 to TRBJ2-1; TRBD1 aligns across 7 bases. Trimming at V came to 5 bases and at J to 4 bases, leaving 7 bases not matched to a gene. Germline CDR1 and CDR2: KGHDR and SFDVKD. CDR3 length: 15 amino acids. The CDR3 loop reads CATSGRDRLYNEQFF. The CDR3 DNA sequence: TGTGCCACCAGTGGCCGGGACAGACTATACAATGAGCAGTTCTTC.

This clone occurred once. The chain carries TRBV25-1 and TRBJ1-5; maybe TRBD1 (6 bases). The germline V and J ends were trimmed by 6 bases and 5 bases, with 17 bases remaining between them. Germline V gives CDR1 MGHDK, CDR2 SYGVNS. The CDR3 spans 15 residues. The CDR3 loop is CASSPRGRGHQPQHF. The CDR3 DNA sequence: TGTGCCAGCAGCCCCCGGGGCAGGGGCCATCAGCCCCAGCATTTT.

The V and J genes are TRBV6-1 and TRBJ2-1; D ambiguous. Germline CDR1 is MNHNS and CDR2 is SASEGT. Between the trimmed V and J ends, which lost 3 bases and 8 bases, there was a span of 8 bases. This CDR3 has 12 residues. In DNA form, the CDR3 reads TGTGCCAGCAGTGACCTTCGGGATGAGCAGTTCTTC. Amino acids: CASSDLRDEQFF.

The rearrangement links TRBV6-1 to TRBJ1-1; the D is unclear. Deletions cut 2 bases from V and 1 base from J, with 11 bases between. CDR1 is MNHNS, CDR2 SASEGT, per germline. This CDR3 has 15 amino acids. This CDR3 reads CASSERVLENTEAFF. In DNA, the CDR3 is TGTGCCAGCAGTGAACGAGTGTTAGAGAACACTGAAGCTTTCTTT.